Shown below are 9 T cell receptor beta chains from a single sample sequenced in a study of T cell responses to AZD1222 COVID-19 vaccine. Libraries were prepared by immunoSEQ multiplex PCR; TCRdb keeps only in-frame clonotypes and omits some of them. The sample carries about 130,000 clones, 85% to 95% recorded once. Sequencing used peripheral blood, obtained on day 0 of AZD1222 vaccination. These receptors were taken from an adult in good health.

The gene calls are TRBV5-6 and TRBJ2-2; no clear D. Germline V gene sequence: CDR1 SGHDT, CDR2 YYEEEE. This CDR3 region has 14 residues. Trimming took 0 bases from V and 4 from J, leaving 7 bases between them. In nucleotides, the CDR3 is TGTGCCAGCAGCTTGGGTCAGACCACCGGGGAGCTGTTTTTT. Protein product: CASSLGQTTGELFF.

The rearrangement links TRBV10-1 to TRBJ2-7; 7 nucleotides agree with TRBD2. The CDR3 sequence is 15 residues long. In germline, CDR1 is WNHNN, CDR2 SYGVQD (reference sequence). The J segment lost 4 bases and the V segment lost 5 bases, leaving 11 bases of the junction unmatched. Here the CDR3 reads CASSLSRGESYEQYF. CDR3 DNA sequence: TGCGCCAGCAGTTTATCACGGGGGGAGAGTTACGAGCAGTACTTC.

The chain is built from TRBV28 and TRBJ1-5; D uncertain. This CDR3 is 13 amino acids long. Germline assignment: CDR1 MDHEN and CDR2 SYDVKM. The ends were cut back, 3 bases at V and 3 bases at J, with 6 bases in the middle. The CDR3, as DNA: TGTGCCAGCAGTTTCTCCAACAATCAGCCCCAGCATTTT. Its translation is CASSFSNNQPQHF.

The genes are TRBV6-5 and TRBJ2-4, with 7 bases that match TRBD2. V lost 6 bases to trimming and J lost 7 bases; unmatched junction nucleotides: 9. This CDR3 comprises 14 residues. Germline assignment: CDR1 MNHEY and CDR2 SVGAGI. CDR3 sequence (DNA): TGTGCCAGCAGCCGCCAGGTGGGGGGGAACATTCAGTACTTC. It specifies CASSRQVGGNIQYF.

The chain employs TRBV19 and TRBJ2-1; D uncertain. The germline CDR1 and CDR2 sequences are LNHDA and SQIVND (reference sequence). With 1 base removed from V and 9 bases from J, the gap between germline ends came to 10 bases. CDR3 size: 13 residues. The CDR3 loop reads CASSIGSPGEQFF. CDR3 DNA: TGTGCCAGTAGTATAGGTTCCCCCGGTGAGCAGTTCTTC.

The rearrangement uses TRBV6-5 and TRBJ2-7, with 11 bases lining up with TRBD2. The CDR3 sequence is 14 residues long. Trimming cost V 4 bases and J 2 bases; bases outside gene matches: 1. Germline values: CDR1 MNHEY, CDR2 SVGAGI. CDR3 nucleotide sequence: TGTGCCAGCAGTTTAGCGGGAGGGCCCTACGAGCAGTACTTC. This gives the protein CASSLAGGPYEQYF.

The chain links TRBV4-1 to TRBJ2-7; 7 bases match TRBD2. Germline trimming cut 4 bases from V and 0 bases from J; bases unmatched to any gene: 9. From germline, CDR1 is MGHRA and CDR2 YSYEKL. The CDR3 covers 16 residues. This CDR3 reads CASSPVSPSGSYEQYF. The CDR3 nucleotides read TGCGCCAGCAGCCCCGTGTCCCCTAGCGGCTCCTACGAGCAGTACTTC.

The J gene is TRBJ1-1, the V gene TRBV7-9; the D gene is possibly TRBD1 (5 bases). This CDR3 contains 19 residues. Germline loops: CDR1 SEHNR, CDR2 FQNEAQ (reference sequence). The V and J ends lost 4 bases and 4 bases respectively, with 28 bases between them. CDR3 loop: CASSSPPWQGRTSGTEAFF. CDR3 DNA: TGTGCCAGCAGCTCCCCCCCGTGGCAGGGTCGTACGAGCGGCACTGAAGCTTTCTTT.

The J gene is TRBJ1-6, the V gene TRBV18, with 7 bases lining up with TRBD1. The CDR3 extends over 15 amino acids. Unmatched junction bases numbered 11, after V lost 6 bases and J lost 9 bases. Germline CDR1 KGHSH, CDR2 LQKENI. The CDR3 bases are TGTGCCAGCTCGCAATCACAGGGGACGGGTTCACCCCTCCACTTT. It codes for CASSQSQGTGSPLHF.